This T cell receptor beta chain was sequenced during a study of T cells after yellow fever vaccination. Study results and caveats: After the booster, nearly 98% of CD4 and roughly nine tenths of CD8 primary-response clones were re-detected.

Trimming shortened V by 0 bases and J by 2 bases, and 12 bases separated the two germline ends. This CDR3 has 16 residues. The V gene's germline CDR1 is MNHEY and CDR2 SMNVEV (reference sequence). Only a few counts were recorded for this clonotype. As yet, its antigen is unknown. Via MiXCR, TCRdb re-called the 5' RACE reads, giving one row per CDR3 protein. The table shows about 400,000 distinct CDR3 sequences, with around 6.4% occurring only once. The chain joins TRBV27 to TRBJ2-3; weak D call: TRBD2 (5 bases). Specimen: PBMCs, collected 5 days after the yellow fever booster vaccination. This TCR came from a man aged 30 to 39 who received the YFV17D yellow fever vaccine. The CDR3: CASSLSSGILTDTQYF. The CDR3 DNA is TGTGCCAGCAGTTTATCGAGCGGAATTCTCACAGATACGCAGTATTTT.